The clone carrying this TCR beta chain was counted ten times or more. Its target is unknown. TCRdb called the 5' RACE reads again in MiXCR, with one record for every CDR3 protein. The data hold fewer than 350,000 distinct CDR3 sequences, with about 9.9% observed a single time. The sample belongs to a study of CD8 T cells in ankylosing spondylitis. V gave up 1 base and J gave up 1 base; unmatched junction bases: 4. The CDR3 is 17 residues long. CDR1 SGHRS and CDR2 YFSETQ come from the germline V gene. Broader study findings: Earlier studies detected some motif variants in reactive arthritis synovial fluid and blood. Roughly 8 highly homologous variants made up a TCR beta motif that seemed to typify ankylosing spondylitis blood. Significant enrichment of disease-linked clones was reported in matched ankylosing spondylitis synovial fluid.

Sequenced input: blood, either unsorted or a sorted T cell fraction (not recorded which). The rearrangement uses TRBV5-1 and TRBJ2-2, with TRBD1 matching 10 bases. This TCR was recovered from a female donor with ankylosing spondylitis or in good health (not recorded which). This CDR3 is CASSLYGTGENTGELFF. The CDR3, as DNA: TGCGCCAGCAGCTTGTATGGGACAGGGGAGAACACCGGGGAGCTGTTTTTT.